The sequence of this T cell receptor (beta chain) was determined in a study of blood T cell repertoires in COVID-19. What the recovered Cohort 3 donors had was two negative PCRs, clearance, or symptom resolution. Under the authors' procedure: It was from reference gene primer amplification that nucleated cell counts were estimated. Assay used: immunoSEQ multiplex PCR; TCRdb lists only in-frame clones, some missing. V and J calls plus clone size are reproduced from that table; the DNA served to infer D and trimming. Of roughly 300,000 clones listed, about 90% are singletons. In germline, CDR1 is MDHEN, CDR2 SYDVKM. CDR3 length: 16 amino acids. V was cut by 5 bases and J by 1 base, with 15 bases left in between.

The V gene is TRBV28, the J gene TRBJ1-3, with D tentatively TRBD1 (6 bases). This receptor was obtained from a woman under 40 who had recovered from COVID-19. Material for sequencing was PBMCs or T cells enriched from blood (not recorded which). As DNA, the CDR3 is TGTGCCAGCAGTCCCTACAGGGCCCTATCTGGAAACACCATATATTTT. Translating it yields CASSPYRALSGNTIYF.